One and the same sample provided the 9 T cell receptor beta chains below, sequenced in a study of T cells in Graves' hyperthyroidism and ophthalmopathy. Researchers took RNA transcripts and amplified the TCR beta CDR3 regions from them. The HTBI primer set drove a first-round RT-PCR of the TCR CDR3. TCRdb re-called the multiplex PCR reads through MiXCR, storing one row per CDR3 protein. The table has 700,000 or so distinct CDR3 sequences, around 17% seen once. The material sequenced was blood. All receptors derive from a man younger than 30 with Graves' hyperthyroidism.

The rearrangement joins TRBV20-1 to TRBJ2-1; D unresolved. This CDR3 has 13 residues. V shed 5 bases and J shed 7 bases, with 15 bases lying between them. Germline CDR1 is DFQATT and CDR2 is SNEGSKA (reference sequence). The chain's CDR3 is CSASDRTENEQFF. The CDR3 coding sequence is TGCAGTGCTTCGGACCGCACGGAAAATGAGCAGTTCTTC.

The chain couples TRBV5-4 to TRBJ1-2, with a possible D match to TRBD1 (6 bases). Trimming pared 0 bases from V and 5 bases from J, leaving 20 bases between. In germline, CDR1 is SGHNT, CDR2 YYREEE (reference sequence). The CDR3 totals 17 residues. The CDR3 bases are TGTGCCAGCAGCTTGGAGGGGATAAGGATGGGGACATATGGCTACACCTTC. It translates to CASSLEGIRMGTYGYTF. The full variable domain, in which reference TRBV5-4 and TRBJ1-2 provide the parts outside the CDR3, is ETGVTQSPTHLIKTRGQQVTLRCSSQSGHNTVSWYQQALGQGPQFIFQYYREEENGRGNFPPRFSGLQFPNYSSELNVNALELDDSALYLCASSLEGIRMGTYGYTFGSGTRLTVV.

The CDR3 loop reads CASSWASEQYF. In DNA form, the CDR3 reads TGTGCCAGCAGTTGGGCTAGCGAGCAGTACTTC. The J gene is TRBJ2-7, the V gene TRBV28; no definite D call. The CDR3 runs to 11 residues. The germline V gene has CDR1 MDHEN and CDR2 SYDVKM. V was clipped by 4 bases and J by 6 bases, with 7 bases between them. The entire variable domain, with the rest obtained from reference TRBV28 and TRBJ2-7, is as follows: DVKVTQSSRYLVKRTGEKVFLECVQDMDHENMFWYRQDPGLGLRLIYFSYDVKMKEKGDIPEGYSVSREKKERFSLILESASTNQTSMYLCASSWASEQYFGPGTRLTVT.

The sample holds a few counts of this clonotype. The V call is TRBV5-6, the J call TRBJ1-3; D uncertain. The length of the CDR3 is 15 residues. Trimming took 2 bases from V and 4 from J, leaving 13 bases between them. Per germline, CDR1 SGHDT and CDR2 YYEEEE. Written as DNA, the CDR3 is TGTGCCAGCAGCTTAGTGGAAGCCTCCGGAAACACCATATATTTT. Translating gives CASSLVEASGNTIYF. Full variable domain (outside the CDR3, taken from reference TRBV5-6 and TRBJ1-3): DAGVTQSPTHLIKTRGQQVTLRCSPKSGHDTVSWYQQALGQGPQFIFQYYEEEERQRGNFPDRFSGHQFPNYSSELNVNALLLGDSALYLCASSLVEASGNTIYFGEGSWLTVV.

This rearrangement joins TRBV4-1 to TRBJ1-2; TRBD1 matches at 7 bases. This CDR3 region has 16 residues. V trimming: 4 bases; J trimming: 6 bases; junction bases outside the gene matches: 14. CDR1 is MGHRA, CDR2 YSYEKL, per germline. CDR3 DNA sequence: TGCGCCAGCAGCCGCCTACCCCAGGGGGGCTCCCATGGCTACACCTTC. Residues: CASSRLPQGGSHGYTF.

The rearrangement links TRBV20-1 to TRBJ2-7, with TRBD1 matching over 9 bases. Unmatched junction bases numbered 4, after V lost 6 bases and J lost 4 bases. The CDR3 totals 12 residues. The germline V gene has CDR1 DFQATT and CDR2 SNEGSKA (reference sequence). The CDR3 region is CSATTGGYEQYF. CDR3 DNA: TGCAGTGCCACGACAGGGGGATACGAGCAGTACTTC.

This clonotype was counted only a few times. V is TRBV24-1 and J is TRBJ2-1; 10 positions match TRBD1. Per the germline V gene, CDR1 is KGHDR and CDR2 is SFDVKD. This CDR3 is built from 15 residues. V trimming: 3 bases; J trimming: 7 bases; junction bases outside the gene matches: 5. The CDR3: CATSDPGQGSNEQFF. CDR3 sequence (DNA): TGTGCCACCAGTGATCCGGGACAGGGGAGTAATGAGCAGTTCTTC.

This clonotype has at least ten counts. V and J are TRBV20-1 and TRBJ1-5; D call uncertain. The germline V gene has CDR1 DFQATT and CDR2 SNEGSKA (reference sequence). CDR3 length: 12 amino acids. Trimming cost V 3 bases and J 4 bases, with 7 bases left between them. The CDR3 protein is CSARMGNQPQHF. The CDR3 DNA is TGCAGTGCTAGGATGGGGAATCAGCCCCAGCATTTT.

This clonotype was seen at least ten times. The V gene is TRBV24-1, the J gene TRBJ1-1; a possible D gene is TRBD1 (5 bases). The CDR3 contains 13 residues. Germline-derived CDR1 and CDR2 are KGHDR and SFDVKD. The V end was cut by 5 bases, the J end by 2 bases, with 8 bases between. As DNA, the CDR3 is TGTGCCACCAGTGTAGGGGCTAACACTGAAGCTTTCTTT. Translation gives CATSVGANTEAFF.